The 16 T cell receptor beta chains listed next were all sequenced from one sample in a study of blood T cell repertoires in COVID-19. The data were produced by immunoSEQ multiplex PCR, yet TCRdb's version contains in-frame clones alone and is incomplete. The sample consists of about 120,000 clones, about 78% of them appearing once. Material for sequencing was peripheral blood. These receptors all stem from a man aged 70-80 years with acute or convalescent COVID-19.

The chain uses TRBV4-2 and TRBJ1-2, with D unclear. Germline V lookup: CDR1 LGHNA, CDR2 YNFKEQ. The CDR3 runs to 14 residues. V lost 1 base and J lost 8, with 14 bases in between. DNA for the CDR3: TGTGCCAGCAGCCAAGGAATTAGGGAGCGAGGCTACACCTTC. This encodes CASSQGIRERGYTF.

The chain is built from TRBV12-3 or TRBV12-4 and TRBJ1-5; unclear D gene. Trimming stripped 4 bases from V and 4 bases from J, with 8 bases between. CDR3 size: 13 residues. DNA of the CDR3: TGTGCCAGCAGTTCTCACACGAATCAGCCCCAGCATTTT. The encoded protein is CASSSHTNQPQHF.

On this clone: The junction does not match germline at one end; this may be a read error. The J gene is TRBJ1-2, the V gene TRBV2; no reliable D call. CDR3 length: 13 residues. Germline-derived CDR1 and CDR2 are SNHLY and FYNNEI. CDR3 DNA sequence: TGTGCCAGCAGTGAAGTAACGGGGTATGACTACACCTTC. This gives the protein CASSEVTGYDYTF.

The chain employs TRBV6-2 or TRBV6-3 and TRBJ2-7, with D possibly being TRBD1 (6 bases). The CDR3 consists of 17 residues. In germline, CDR1 is MNHEY, CDR2 SVGEGT. V lost 5 bases and J lost 3, with 23 bases in between. The CDR3 loop is CASSLSPGVRANYEQYF. Here the CDR3 DNA reads TGTGCCAGCAGTCTATCCCCAGGGGTGCGGGCTAACTACGAGCAGTACTTC.

The CDR3 bases are TGTGCCAGCAGCCTACTGGGCAGCTCTGGAAACACCATATATTTT. Amino acids: CASSLLGSSGNTIYF. The V and J genes are TRBV13 and TRBJ1-3, with D unresolved. The CDR3 spans 15 residues. Per the germline V gene, CDR1 is PRHDT and CDR2 is FYEKMQ (reference sequence). Trimming removed 5 bases from V and 0 bases from J, with 11 bases in between.

V gene TRBV19 combines with J gene TRBJ2-2; possible D gene TRBD2, 6 bases. The CDR3 consists of 15 residues. Deletions cut 7 bases from V and 4 bases from J, with 16 bases between. Per the germline V gene, CDR1 is LNHDA and CDR2 is SQIVND (reference sequence). DNA of the CDR3: TGTGCCAGTACCCCGGGGGAAGCTGGCACCGGGGAGCTGTTTTTT. This gives the protein CASTPGEAGTGELFF.

This clone was observed a single time. The chain uses TRBV7-9 and TRBJ2-7; 12 bases are shared with TRBD1. The ends lost 5 bases at V and 6 bases at J; junction bases unmatched: 5. This CDR3 contains 14 residues. Per germline, CDR1 SEHNR and CDR2 FQNEAQ (reference sequence). As DNA, the CDR3 is TGTGCCAGCAGCCCCGGGACAGGGGGCATCGAGCAGTACTTC. Residues: CASSPGTGGIEQYF.

The chain joins TRBV15 to TRBJ2-3; TRBD2 matches 9 bases. The CDR3 is made up of 14 amino acids. Germline CDR1 is LNHNV and CDR2 is YYDKDF (reference sequence). The ends lost 0 bases at V and 10 bases at J; junction bases unmatched: 5. CDR3 DNA: TGTGCCACCAGCAGAGAAGTGACTAGCGGATCGCAGTATTTT. Protein product: CATSREVTSGSQYF. Complete variable domain (other parts from reference TRBV15 and TRBJ2-3): DAMVIQNPRYQVTQFGKPVTLSCSQTLNHNVMYWYQQKSSQAPKLLFHYYDKDFNNEADTPDNFQSRRPNTSFCFLDIRSPGLGDTAMYLCATSREVTSGSQYFGPGTRLTVL.

V and J are TRBV18 and TRBJ1-4; weak D call: TRBD1 (5 bases). The germline CDR1 and CDR2 sequences are KGHSH and LQKENI. This CDR3 comprises 14 residues. V lost 4 bases and J 7 bases, leaving 13 bases between the germline ends. Here the CDR3 DNA reads TGTGCCAGCTCACGGGGCAGACCGGGTGAAAAACTGTTTTTT. Protein product: CASSRGRPGEKLFF.

The chain employs TRBV19 and TRBJ2-7; D gene ambiguous. The V gene lost 3 bases and the J gene lost 5 bases, with 17 bases spanning the gap. The CDR3 length is 15 residues. Germline CDR1 and CDR2: LNHDA and SQIVND (reference sequence). The CDR3 reads CASSIEASRVHEQYF. The CDR3 DNA is TGTGCCAGTAGTATCGAGGCCTCCCGTGTCCACGAGCAGTACTTC.

The gene calls are TRBV4-1 and TRBJ1-3, with 9 bases aligning to TRBD1. Germline lookup yields CDR1 MGHRA and CDR2 YSYEKL. The junction had 1 base not matched to a gene; V was cut back by 2 bases and J by 2 bases. CDR3 length equals 15 residues. The CDR3 bases are TGCGCCAGCAGCCAACGGGACAGGGCTGGAAACACCATATATTTT. Encoded protein: CASSQRDRAGNTIYF.

CDR3 nucleotide sequence: TGTGCCAGCAGGTCGACAGGAACCTACGAGCAGTACTTC. Its protein product is CASRSTGTYEQYF. The chain has TRBV12-3 or TRBV12-4 and TRBJ2-7; a weak D match, TRBD1 (6 bases). Trimming left V 6 bases short and J 2 bases short, with 11 bases between. The CDR3 contains 13 residues.

With regard to this clone: The same CDR3 is also encoded by other DNA sequences in this sample. This rearrangement joins TRBV6-5 to TRBJ1-1; tentative D call: TRBD1 (6 bases). Germline V gives CDR1 MNHEY, CDR2 SVGAGI. The CDR3 is made up of 13 amino acids. Trimming shortened V by 6 bases and J by 1 base, and 9 bases separated the two germline ends. The CDR3 protein is CASRLGQNTEAFF. In nucleotides, the CDR3 is TGTGCCAGCAGATTGGGACAGAACACTGAAGCTTTCTTT.

V usage is TRBV29-1 and J usage is TRBJ1-1; 9 bases are a match to TRBD1. Germline-derived CDR1 and CDR2 are SQVTM and ANQGSEA. J lost 5 bases, V lost 3 bases, and 7 bases had no gene match. The length of the CDR3 is 14 residues. The CDR3 DNA reads as TGCAGCGTTGAGTTACAGGGGGCTCGGACTGAAGCTTTCTTT. This codes for CSVELQGARTEAFF.

The CDR3 DNA follows: TGTGCCAGCAGCCACCGCCCCCAGGGGAGGGTCACAGATACGCAGTATTTT. Protein: CASSHRPQGRVTDTQYF. The chain is built from TRBV9 and TRBJ2-3; D possibly corresponds to TRBD2 (7 bases). Per the germline V gene, CDR1 is SGDLS and CDR2 is YYNGEE. With 4 bases removed from V and 2 bases from J, the gap between germline ends came to 20 bases. CDR3 length: 17 amino acids. The whole variable domain, filled in from reference TRBV9 and TRBJ2-3, reads DSGVTQTPKHLITATGQRVTLRCSPRSGDLSVYWYQQSLDQGLQFLIQYYNGEERAKGNILERFSAQQFPDLHSELNLSSLELGDSALYFCASSHRPQGRVTDTQYFGPGTRLTVL.

This sequence joins TRBV5-6 and TRBJ2-3, with 11 bases that match TRBD2. Per the germline V gene, CDR1 is SGHDT and CDR2 is YYEEEE. The V and J ends lost 1 base and 5 bases, in that order; junction bases with no gene match: 3. The CDR3 runs 15 residues. DNA for the CDR3: TGTGCCAGCAGCTTGTTAGCGGGGGGGGGAGATACGCAGTATTTT. Encoded protein: CASSLLAGGGDTQYF.